This TCR beta chain was sequenced in a study of blood T cell repertoires in COVID-19. Using immunoSEQ multiplex PCR, the repertoire was profiled, and TCRdb retains in-frame clones only, with some absent. The data contain some 98,000 clones, 82% of them seen just once; the ten biggest clones take up around 9.9%. From germline, CDR1 is SNHLY and CDR2 FYNNEI. V was shortened by 7 bases and J by 2 bases, with 4 bases between the two germline ends. The CDR3 is made up of 11 amino acids. Sequencing was done on a sample of peripheral blood. The TCR originated in a man in his 70s with active or convalescent COVID-19. This sequence joins TRBV2 and TRBJ2-3; the D is unclear. CDR3 sequence: CASTFTDTQYF. The CDR3 DNA sequence: TGTGCCAGCACCTTCACAGATACGCAGTATTTT.